Below, 24 T cell receptor beta chains from the same sample are listed, as sequenced in a study of molecular identifiers for immune sequencing clone quantification. TCRdb re-analysed the PCR reads in MiXCR, keeping a single row per CDR3 protein. The sample has 62,000 or so distinct CDR3 sequences, 18% seen once. The material sequenced was naive CD8+ T cells from blood, with Jurkat cell RNA spiked in. Subset meaning: FACS-sorted CD8+CD4-CCR7+CD45RA+ naive T cells. All receptors come from a human donor in good health. Some libraries in this study had Jurkat cell RNA spiked in.

This clonotype has at least ten counts. The chain combines TRBV15 with TRBJ2-3, with 16 bases fitting TRBD2. The junction had 7 bases not matched to a gene; V was cut back by 0 bases and J by 4 bases. The CDR3 extends over 19 amino acids. Germline assignment: CDR1 LNHNV and CDR2 YYDKDF (reference sequence). The CDR3 is CATSRESPGTSGRADTQYF. DNA for the CDR3: TGTGCCACCAGCAGAGAATCCCCCGGGACTAGCGGGAGGGCAGATACGCAGTATTTT.

This clonotype was found many times. The chain has TRBV11-3 and TRBJ2-3, with D possibly TRBD2 on 5 matching bases. Germline V gene data show CDR1 as SGHNT and CDR2 as YENEEA. Trimming took 6 bases from V and 1 from J, leaving 8 bases between them. The CDR3 is 13 residues long. As DNA, the CDR3 is TGTGCCAGCAGGGAAGCGGGCACAGATACGCAGTATTTT. Translated: CASREAGTDTQYF.

This clonotype was recorded at least ten times. This chain links TRBV4-3 with TRBJ2-5; TRBD1 matches at 8 bases. V lost 0 bases, J lost 4 bases, and 4 bases stayed unmatched. Germline CDR1 is LGHNA and CDR2 is YSLEER. This CDR3 contains 15 residues. The CDR3 DNA reads as TGCGCCAGCAGCCAAGATCGGGACAGGAGAGAGACCCAGTACTTC. Residues: CASSQDRDRRETQYF.

This clonotype was counted many times. The chain links TRBV20-1 to TRBJ2-5; TRBD2 matches 8 bases. Germline V gene data show CDR1 as DFQATT and CDR2 as SNEGSKA (reference sequence). The V and J ends lost 0 bases and 1 base, in that order; junction bases with no gene match: 7. This CDR3 has 16 amino acids. CDR3 amino acids: CSARDLSGTIQETQYF. The CDR3 DNA reads TGCAGTGCTAGAGACCTTAGCGGGACTATCCAAGAGACCCAGTACTTC.

To note about this clonotype: This sequence may be a read error, since a much larger clone differs from it by one base. Given the absence of the conserved phenylalanine or tryptophan at the CDR3 end, a read error is likely. The chain carries TRBV11-2 and TRBJ2-7, with TRBD1 matching over 7 bases. The CDR3 contains 13 residues. Germline lookup yields CDR1 SGHAT and CDR2 FQNNGV. V shed 4 bases, J shed 4 bases, and the junction held 4 bases outside the gene matches. CDR3 in DNA: TGTGCCAGCAGCTCCGGGACAGCATACGAGCAGTACCTC. Translation gives CASSSGTAYEQYL.

This clonotype was counted a single time. A much more abundant neighbour one base away suggests this may be a read error. J is TRBJ2-7 and V is TRBV7-9; D gene uncertain. CDR3 length equals 14 residues. Germline CDR1 is SEHNR and CDR2 is FQNEAQ (reference sequence). The CDR3 DNA follows: TGTGCCAGCAGCTTAGCAACAACCTCGTACGAGCAGCACTTC. Amino acid sequence: CASSLATTSYEQHF. The variable domain in full, with the rest retrieved from reference TRBV7-9 and TRBJ2-7, is DTGVSQNPRHKITKRGQNVTFRCDPISEHNRLYWYRQTLGQGPEFLTYFQNEAQLEKSRLLSDRFSAERPKGSFSTLEIQRTEQGDSAMYLCASSLATTSYEQHFGPGTRLTVT.

Concerning this clonotype itself: A much larger clone is a single base away; this may be a read error. The J gene is TRBJ2-2, the V gene TRBV2; the match to TRBD2 covers 8 bases. The germline V gene has CDR1 SNHLY and CDR2 FYNNEI. The CDR3 sequence is 15 residues long. The CDR3 DNA is TGTGCCAGCAGCGGACTAGCTACGAACGCCGGGGAGCTGTTTTTT. Protein product: CASSGLATNAGELFF.

Comments on this clonotype: A read error may be the cause here, since a much bigger clone is one base away. The rearrangement uses TRBV2 and TRBJ1-5; D not certain. The CDR3 runs to 15 residues. The germline V gene encodes CDR1 SNHLY and CDR2 FYNNEI. The DNA of the CDR3 is TGTGCCAGCAGTCGATCAGCATATAGCAATCAGCCCCAGCGTTTT. Translation: CASSRSAYSNQPQRF.

This clonotype has at least ten counts. V usage is TRBV12-3 or TRBV12-4 and J usage is TRBJ2-2; 9 bases are shared with TRBD1. CDR3 size: 13 residues. J gave up 4 bases and V 8 bases, and 2 bases lay outside the gene matches. CDR3 protein: CASGQGSTGELFF. As DNA, the CDR3 is TGTGCCAGCGGACAGGGGTCCACCGGGGAGCTGTTTTTT.

This clonotype was seen ten or more times. The gene calls are TRBV27 and TRBJ2-5; the match to TRBD2 covers 7 bases. The germline V gene encodes CDR1 MNHEY and CDR2 SMNVEV (reference sequence). The CDR3 has 17 residues. The V gene end was trimmed by 2 bases and the J gene end by 4 bases; junction bases not matched to a gene: 13. In DNA form, the CDR3 reads TGTGCCAGCAGTTTAGTTATCCCTAGCGGCGGGGGAGAGACCCAGTACTTC. Protein sequence: CASSLVIPSGGGETQYF.

This clonotype was counted ten times or more. The chain couples TRBV23-1 to TRBJ2-1; TRBD2 agrees at 7 bases. TRBV23-1 is reported as an ORF; its role is uncertain. The length of the CDR3 is 17 residues. Germline trimming cut 2 bases from V and 4 bases from J; bases unmatched to any gene: 11. The CDR3 region has the DNA TGCGCCAGCAGTCAAAGTTACGGGAGGCGGCGATACAATGAGCAGTTCTTC. This sequence encodes CASSQSYGRRRYNEQFF.

This clonotype was observed at least ten times. This chain joins TRBV7-9 and TRBJ1-1; maybe TRBD1 (6 bases). V dropped 0 bases and J dropped 3 bases, with 11 bases sitting between them. The CDR3 runs to 15 residues. CDR1 and CDR2 (germline): SEHNR, FQNEAQ (reference sequence). The CDR3 sequence: CASSLANRAYTEAFF. Written as DNA, the CDR3 is TGTGCCAGCAGCTTAGCTAACAGGGCCTACACTGAAGCTTTCTTT.

This clonotype has at least ten counts. The rearrangement joins TRBV7-6 to TRBJ2-7, with a tentative D call TRBD2 (6 bases). This CDR3 region has 13 residues. Trimming took off 5 bases at V and 2 bases at J, with 10 bases between the two ends. Germline CDR1 is SGHVS and CDR2 is FNYEAQ. CDR3 in DNA: TGTGCCAGCAGCGGGACTGTTACCTACGAGCAGTACTTC. As protein: CASSGTVTYEQYF. Combining the CDR3 with reference TRBV7-6 and TRBJ2-7 gives the whole variable domain GAGVSQSPRYKVTKRGQDVALRCDPISGHVSLYWYRQALGQGPEFLTYFNYEAQQDKSGLPNDRFSAERPEGSISTLTIQRTEQRDSAMYRCASSGTVTYEQYFGPGTRLTVT.

This clonotype was seen ten or more times. The rearrangement links TRBV4-1 to TRBJ2-7; 12 bases agree with TRBD2. V shed 4 bases and J 5 bases; nucleotides not matched to a gene: 9. Germline V gives CDR1 MGHRA, CDR2 YSYEKL. The CDR3 loop spans 16 amino acids. CDR3 region: CASSLSRLAGVHEQYF. CDR3 sequence (DNA): TGCGCCAGCAGCCTGTCCCGACTAGCGGGAGTTCACGAGCAGTACTTC.

As to this clonotype: One junction end disagrees with the germline gene, perhaps due to a read error. This chain joins TRBV7-3 and TRBJ2-1; possible D gene TRBD1, 5 bases. The V gene's germline CDR1 is SGHTA and CDR2 FQGTGA. The CDR3 is 15 residues long. CDR3 protein: CAGSPYFGHLNEQFF. CDR3 bases: TGTGCCGGCAGCCCCTACTTTGGACATCTCAATGAGCAGTTCTTC.

Notes on this clonotype: One end of the junction varies from germline; a read error may be responsible. The chain has TRBV24-1 and TRBJ2-1; D ambiguous. The CDR3 loop spans 17 amino acids. Germline CDR1 reads KGHDR; CDR2 reads SFDVKD. The CDR3 protein is CATSGDRGFRPYSEQFF. CDR3 nucleotides: TGTGCCACCAGCGGAGACCGTGGCTTTCGGCCCTACAGTGAGCAGTTCTTC.

This clonotype was observed many times. The rearrangement joins TRBV20-1 to TRBJ2-2; TRBD2 might be the D (5 bases). Germline lookup yields CDR1 DFQATT and CDR2 SNEGSKA (reference sequence). V lost 6 bases to trimming and J lost 4 bases, with 15 bases between them. The CDR3 length is 14 residues. The CDR3 spells CSAPSTGRTGELFF. The CDR3 DNA is TGCAGTGCCCCTAGCACGGGTCGCACCGGGGAGCTGTTTTTT.

A remark on this clonotype: A read error may be the cause here, since a much bigger clone is one base away. The chain couples TRBV29-1 to TRBJ2-1, with 11 positions matching TRBD2. The CDR3 runs 16 residues. Germline V gene sequence: CDR1 SQVTM, CDR2 ANQGSEA. This chain's CDR3 is CSVETWLAGGQGEQSF. The DNA for the CDR3 is TGCAGCGTTGAGACATGGCTAGCGGGAGGACAAGGTGAGCAGTCCTTC.

The table lists this clonotype with many counts. The chain has TRBV19 and TRBJ2-3; possibly TRBD1 for D (5 bases). The CDR3 sequence is 16 residues long. Looked up from germline, CDR1 is LNHDA and CDR2 is SQIVND (reference sequence). V was cut by 5 bases and J by 2 bases, with 17 bases left in between. CDR3 DNA sequence: TGTGCCAGTAGTGTTGGGGCCACACTTACCACAGATACGCAGTATTTT. The encoded protein is CASSVGATLTTDTQYF.

This clonotype was observed many times. The rearrangement uses TRBV5-1 and TRBJ2-7; D uncertain. The ends were cut back, 0 bases at V and 0 bases at J, with 10 bases in the middle. The germline gives CDR1 SGHRS, CDR2 YFSETQ. This CDR3 has 15 amino acids. CDR3 region: CASSLEDGLSYEQYF. CDR3 nucleotides: TGCGCCAGCAGCTTGGAGGACGGGCTCTCCTACGAGCAGTACTTC.

This clonotype was counted many times. The genes are TRBV14 and TRBJ2-7, with D unresolved. Germline CDR1 reads SGHDN; CDR2 reads FVKESK. This CDR3 has 12 residues. V was shortened by 2 bases and J by 5 bases, with 7 bases between the two germline ends. The CDR3 region has the DNA TGTGCCAGCAGCCAATCTGGGGACGAGCAGTACTTC. Its protein is CASSQSGDEQYF.

Remarks on this clonotype: A much bigger clone sits one base away, suggesting this may be a read error. The genes are TRBV12-3 or TRBV12-4 and TRBJ2-3; 8 bases align to TRBD1. The CDR3 is 15 amino acids. With 5 bases clipped from V and 9 bases from J, the junction kept 13 bases outside the gene matches. CDR3 protein: CASSHGTGVQVTQYF. CDR3 in DNA: TGTGCCAGCAGTCACGGGACAGGTGTCCAGGTCACGCAGTATTTT.

In regard to this clonotype: Germline and junction disagree at one end, which may indicate a read error. The chain combines TRBV27 with TRBJ2-2, with D perhaps matching TRBD2 (5 bases). Germline values: CDR1 MNHEY, CDR2 SMNVEV (reference sequence). This CDR3 has 13 residues. CDR3 loop: CASSLLGTGELVF. CDR3 nucleotide sequence: TGTGCCAGCAGTTTGTTGGGCACCGGGGAGCTGGTTTTT.

This clonotype was recorded at least ten times. This chain links TRBV20-1 with TRBJ2-7; 9 nucleotides agree with TRBD1. Germline V gene lookup returns CDR1 DFQATT and CDR2 SNEGSKA (reference sequence). V was pared by 6 bases and J by 3 bases, with 6 bases of the junction left unmatched. The CDR3 covers 13 residues. CDR3 protein: CSARTGEDYEQYF. The CDR3 DNA reads TGCAGTGCCCGGACAGGGGAAGACTACGAGCAGTACTTC.